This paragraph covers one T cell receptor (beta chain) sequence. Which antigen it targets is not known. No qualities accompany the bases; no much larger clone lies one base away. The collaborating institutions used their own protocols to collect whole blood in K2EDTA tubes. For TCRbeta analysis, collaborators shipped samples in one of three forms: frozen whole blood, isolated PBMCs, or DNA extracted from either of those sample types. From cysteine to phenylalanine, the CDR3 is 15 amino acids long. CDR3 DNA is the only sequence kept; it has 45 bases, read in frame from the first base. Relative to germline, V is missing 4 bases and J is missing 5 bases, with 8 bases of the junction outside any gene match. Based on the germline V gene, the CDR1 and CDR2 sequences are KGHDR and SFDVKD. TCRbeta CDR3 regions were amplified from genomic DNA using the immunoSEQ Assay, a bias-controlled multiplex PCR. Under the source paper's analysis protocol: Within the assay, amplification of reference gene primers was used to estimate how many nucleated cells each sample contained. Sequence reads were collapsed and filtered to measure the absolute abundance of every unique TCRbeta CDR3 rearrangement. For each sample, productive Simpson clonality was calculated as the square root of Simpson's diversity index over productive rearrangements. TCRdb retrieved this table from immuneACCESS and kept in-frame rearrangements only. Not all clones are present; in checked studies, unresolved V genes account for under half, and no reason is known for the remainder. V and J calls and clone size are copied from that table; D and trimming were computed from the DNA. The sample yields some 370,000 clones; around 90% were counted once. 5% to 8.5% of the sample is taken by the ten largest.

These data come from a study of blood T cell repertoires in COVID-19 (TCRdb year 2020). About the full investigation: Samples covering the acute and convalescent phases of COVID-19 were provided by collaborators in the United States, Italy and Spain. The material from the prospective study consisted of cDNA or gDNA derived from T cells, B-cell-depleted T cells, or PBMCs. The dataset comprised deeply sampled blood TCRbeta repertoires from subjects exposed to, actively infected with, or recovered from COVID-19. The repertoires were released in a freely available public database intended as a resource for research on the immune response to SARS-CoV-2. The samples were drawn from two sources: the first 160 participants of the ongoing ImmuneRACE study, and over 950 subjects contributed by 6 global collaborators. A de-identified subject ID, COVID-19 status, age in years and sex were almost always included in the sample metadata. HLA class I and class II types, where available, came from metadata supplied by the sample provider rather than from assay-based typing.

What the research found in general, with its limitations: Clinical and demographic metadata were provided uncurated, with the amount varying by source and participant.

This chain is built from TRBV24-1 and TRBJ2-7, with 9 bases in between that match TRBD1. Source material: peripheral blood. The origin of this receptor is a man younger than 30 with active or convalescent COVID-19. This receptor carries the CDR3 CATSEAGTGLHEQYF. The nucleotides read TGTGCCACCAGTGAGGCCGGGACAGGGCTACACGAGCAGTACTTC.